The present entry profiles one T cell receptor beta chain with its context. In the original workflow: Nucleated cell number was recorded as an estimate derived from reference gene primer amplification. Measured with immunoSEQ multiplex PCR; TCRdb has only the in-frame clones, and not every one. V and J calls and clone size follow that table, whereas D and trimming were derived from the DNA. The profile shows 30,000 to 35,000 clones, about 80% of them singletons. The sample originates from a study of blood T cell repertoires in COVID-19. Study summary: The United States, Italy and Spain provided the acute and convalescent COVID-19 samples. The analysed material was cDNA or gDNA that came from T cells, B-cell-depleted T cells, or PBMCs.

V shed 2 bases, J shed 2 bases, and the junction held 8 bases outside the gene matches. The CDR3 is made up of 17 amino acids. The germline V gene encodes CDR1 KGHDR and CDR2 SFDVKD. The origin of this receptor is a man between 45 and 60 years old with acute or convalescent COVID-19. The chain links TRBV24-1 to TRBJ1-5, with 7 positions matching TRBD1. Sequencing input: peripheral blood. The CDR3 protein is CATSDSTGVSGNQPQHF. The CDR3 coding sequence is TGTGCCACCAGTGATTCTACAGGGGTAAGTGGCAATCAGCCCCAGCATTTT.